The clone carrying this TCR beta chain showed up just a few times. Its antigen remains unidentified. The CDR3 has 16 residues. Trimming shortened V by 0 bases and J by 0 bases, and 6 bases separated the two germline ends. Germline V lookup: CDR1 LGHNA, CDR2 YNFKEQ. The treatment denotes: oral pan-JAK inhibitor, 5-10 mg twice daily. The data belong to a study of CD8+ T cells in alopecia areata. Study summary: Tofacitinib was given for 6 to 18 months, then stopped for 6 months.

The study's findings and limits: Normal-skin resident alphabeta T cells also appear among scalp sample sequences.

Extracted RNA was reverse transcribed, and the resulting cDNA served as sequencing template. This table comes from immunoSEQ multiplex PCR, and its TCRdb copy is limited to in-frame clones, with some not included. The repertoire has about 140,000 clones, approximately 80% of them found once; the top ten carry approximately 25%. The V gene is TRBV4-2, the J gene TRBJ2-6; D call uncertain. The clonotype was recovered from a human donor with alopecia areata. Sequences were derived from CD8+ T cells sorted from blood, sampled at week 4, from a patient treated with tofacitinib. In DNA form, the CDR3 reads TGTGCCAGCAGCCAAGATAGACACTCTGGGGCCAACGTCCTGACTTTC. Protein product: CASSQDRHSGANVLTF.